This T cell receptor beta chain was observed in a study of cytomegalovirus exposure and HLA in healthy donors. Study-wide results and limits: By a later analysis, the bulk of CMV-associated TCR beta chains appeared HLA-restricted. Overall, roughly 170 TCR beta chains were annotated as cytomegalovirus-associated.

It was with 60 Vbeta and 13 Jbeta primers that the PCR ran. Profiling relied on immunoSEQ multiplex PCR, and the TCRdb table lists in-frame clones only, not all of them. Seen here are around 91,000 clones, roughly 78% observed once, and the top ten hold about 4.4%. As regards this clone: Its antigen is as yet unknown.

The V segment lost 0 bases and the J segment 3 bases; nucleotides outside the gene matches: 5. From germline, CDR1 is MNHEY and CDR2 SVGAGI. This CDR3 comprises 15 residues. Specimen: PBMCs. The clonotype originates from a male donor in good health and CMV-seropositive. The chain joins TRBV6-5 to TRBJ2-7, with TRBD1 identical over 7 bases. This chain's CDR3 is CASSYSTGTNYEQYF. The CDR3 DNA sequence: TGTGCCAGCAGTTACTCGACAGGGACCAACTACGAGCAGTACTTC.